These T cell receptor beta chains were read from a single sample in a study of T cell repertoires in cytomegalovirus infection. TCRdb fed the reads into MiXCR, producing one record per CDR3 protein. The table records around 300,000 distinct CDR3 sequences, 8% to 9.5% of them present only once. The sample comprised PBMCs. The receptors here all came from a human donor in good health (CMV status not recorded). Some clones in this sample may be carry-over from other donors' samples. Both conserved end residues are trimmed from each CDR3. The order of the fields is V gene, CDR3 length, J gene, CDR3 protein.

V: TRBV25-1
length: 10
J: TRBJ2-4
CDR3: ASSEPAGIQY

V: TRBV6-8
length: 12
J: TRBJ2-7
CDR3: ASSYQSRHYEQY

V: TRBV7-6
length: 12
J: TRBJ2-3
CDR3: ASSWSGATDTQY

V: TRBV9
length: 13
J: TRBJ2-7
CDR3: ASSVEASGYNEQY

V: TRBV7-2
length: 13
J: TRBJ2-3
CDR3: ASSLVVRGADTQY

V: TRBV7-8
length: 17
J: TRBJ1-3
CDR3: ASSLLKGGQGAAGNTIY

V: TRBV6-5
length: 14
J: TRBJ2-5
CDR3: ASSYFGGPVGETQY

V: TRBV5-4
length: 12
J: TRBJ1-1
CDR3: ASSHNRDVTEAF

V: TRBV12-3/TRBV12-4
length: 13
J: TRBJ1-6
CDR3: ASSLSGTGRSPLH

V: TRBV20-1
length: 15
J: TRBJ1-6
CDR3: SARDTRDHSYNSPLH

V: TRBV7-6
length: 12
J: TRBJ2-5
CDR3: ASSPGTYQETQY

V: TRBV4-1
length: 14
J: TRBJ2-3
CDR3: ASSPTSGTPSDTQY

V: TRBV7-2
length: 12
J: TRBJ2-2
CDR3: ASSSQRVTGELF

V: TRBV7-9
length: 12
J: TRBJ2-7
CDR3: ASSRRREGPEQY

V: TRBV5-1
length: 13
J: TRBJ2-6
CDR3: ASSPRFSGANVLT

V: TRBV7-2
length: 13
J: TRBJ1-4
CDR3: ASSLTVGFGEKLF

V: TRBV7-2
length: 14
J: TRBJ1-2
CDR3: ASSPPGRGSIYGYT

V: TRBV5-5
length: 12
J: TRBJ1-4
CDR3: ASSLVGIGEKLF

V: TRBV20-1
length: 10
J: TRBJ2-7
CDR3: SAISSPYEQY

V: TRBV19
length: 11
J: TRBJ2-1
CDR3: ATKGQGYNEQF

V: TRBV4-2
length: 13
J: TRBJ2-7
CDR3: ASEINGRRTYEQY

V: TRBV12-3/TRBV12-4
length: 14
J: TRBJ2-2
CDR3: ASSFPRGVGTGELF

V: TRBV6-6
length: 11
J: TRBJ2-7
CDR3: ASSFLASYEQY

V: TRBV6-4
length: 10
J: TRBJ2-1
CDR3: ASSDGHRRQF

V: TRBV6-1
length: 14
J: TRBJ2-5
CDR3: ASSEGGLALLETQY

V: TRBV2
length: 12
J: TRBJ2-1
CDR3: ASNGAVSYNEQF